The rows below give T cell receptor beta chains drawn from one sample of a study of T-cell memory formation after mild COVID-19. TCRdb re-called the 5' RACE reads with MiXCR, one entry per CDR3 protein. The sample yields about 500,000 distinct CDR3 sequences, roughly 20% seen once. The sequenced sample consisted of PBMCs or a T cell subset sorted from them (not recorded which). The receptors derive from an adult woman who had mild COVID-19 (a few samples of this study predate the infection). Cell type and time point are not known. The CDR3 runs from the conserved cysteine through the conserved F or W. A D gene is named only where the DNA matches it firmly. Expanded clones get a size class; other rows say once, few or many, or leave the size out.

d_call j_call cdr3_length v_call clone_size cdr3_aa cdr3_nt
TRBD1 TRBJ1-6 17 TRBV6-1 - CASTLRQTGGGPSPLHF TGTGCCAGCACCCTGCGACAGACAGGGGGCGGACCTTCACCCCTCCACTTT
- TRBJ2-7 14 TRBV4-1 - CASSRTTGSYEQYF TGCGCCAGCAGCCGCACGACAGGTTCCTACGAGCAGTACTTC
- TRBJ2-5 16 TRBV30 few CAWRGKGGPDQETQYF TGTGCCTGGAGGGGAAAGGGGGGGCCGGACCAAGAGACCCAGTACTTC
TRBD1 TRBJ2-1 16 TRBV4-1 few CASSQETGGSYNEQFF TGCGCCAGCAGCCAAGAGACAGGGGGCTCCTACAATGAGCAGTTCTTC
- TRBJ1-3 16 TRBV6-2/TRBV6-3 - CASSYSEGRTGNTIYF TGTGCCAGCAGTTACTCGGAGGGGCGCACTGGAAACACCATATATTTT
- TRBJ1-2 13 TRBV30 few CAWSRTANYGYTF TGTGCCTGGAGTAGGACAGCGAACTATGGCTACACCTTC
- TRBJ2-7 14 TRBV6-2/TRBV6-3 - CASKGDGSIYEQYF TGTGCCAGCAAGGGTGACGGGAGTATCTACGAGCAGTACTTC
- TRBJ2-2 12 TRBV19 few CASSIGLGELFF TGTGCCAGTAGTATAGGTTTGGGGGAGCTGTTTTTT
- TRBJ2-6 16 TRBV27 - CASRDRKQGGANVLTF TGTGCCAGCAGAGACAGGAAGCAGGGGGGGGCCAACGTCCTGACTTTC
- TRBJ2-5 12 TRBV18 - CASSAKQETQYF TGTGCCAGCTCAGCTAAACAAGAGACACAGTACTTC
TRBD1 TRBJ2-7 15 TRBV7-2 - CASSYPGQRNYEQYF TGTGCCAGCAGCTACCCGGGACAGAGGAACTACGAGCAGTACTTC
- TRBJ2-7 13 TRBV24-1 - CATSVQGGYEQYF TGTGCCACCAGTGTCCAGGGGGGCTACGAGCAGTACTTC
- TRBJ1-1 13 TRBV5-6 - CASSLGRGNEAFF TGTGCCAGCAGCTTGGGACGGGGCAATGAAGCTTTCTTT
- TRBJ1-2 14 TRBV7-9 few CASSLDGTSYGYTF TGTGCCAGCAGCTTAGACGGCACCTCCTATGGCTACACCTTC
TRBD2 TRBJ2-1 16 TRBV7-3 - CASSLPGTSGGHEQFF TGTGCCAGCAGCTTACCGGGGACTAGCGGGGGTCACGAGCAGTTCTTC
- TRBJ2-3 15 TRBV20-1 few CSARRPTTSTDTQYF TGCAGTGCTCGCCGACCTACGACTAGCACAGATACGCAGTATTTT
- TRBJ1-2 12 TRBV29-1 many CSVKVRNYGYTF TGCAGCGTGAAGGTGCGGAACTATGGCTACACCTTC
TRBD1 TRBJ2-7 14 TRBV5-1 few CASSDGTGNDEQYF TGCGCCAGCAGCGACGGGACAGGGAATGACGAGCAGTACTTC
- TRBJ2-7 14 TRBV19 - CASSTQVRSYEQYF TGTGCCAGTAGTACCCAGGTACGGTCATACGAGCAGTACTTC
- TRBJ2-7 15 TRBV12-3/TRBV12-4 few CASSLWLGESYEQYF TGTGCCAGCAGCCTTTGGCTGGGGGAGTCCTACGAGCAGTACTTC
- TRBJ1-4 16 TRBV12-3/TRBV12-4 - CASTPRPAATNEKLFF TGTGCCAGCACACCGAGACCCGCTGCAACTAATGAAAAACTGTTTTTT
- TRBJ2-7 14 TRBV12-3/TRBV12-4 - CASSRAGTAYEQYF TGTGCCAGCAGTCGAGCGGGGACAGCCTACGAGCAGTACTTC